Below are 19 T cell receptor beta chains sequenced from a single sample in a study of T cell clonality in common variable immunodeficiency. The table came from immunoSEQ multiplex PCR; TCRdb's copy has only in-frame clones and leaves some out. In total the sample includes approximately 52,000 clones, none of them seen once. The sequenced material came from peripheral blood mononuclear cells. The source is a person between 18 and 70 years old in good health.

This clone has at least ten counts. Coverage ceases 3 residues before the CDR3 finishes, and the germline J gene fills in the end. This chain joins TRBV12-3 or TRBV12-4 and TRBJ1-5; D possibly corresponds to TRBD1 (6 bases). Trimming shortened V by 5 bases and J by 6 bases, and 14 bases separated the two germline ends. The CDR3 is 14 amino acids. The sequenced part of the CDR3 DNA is TGTGCCAGCAGTCCTGACAGGTTGAGTCAGCCC. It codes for CASSPDRLSQP. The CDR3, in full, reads CASSPDRLSQPQHF.

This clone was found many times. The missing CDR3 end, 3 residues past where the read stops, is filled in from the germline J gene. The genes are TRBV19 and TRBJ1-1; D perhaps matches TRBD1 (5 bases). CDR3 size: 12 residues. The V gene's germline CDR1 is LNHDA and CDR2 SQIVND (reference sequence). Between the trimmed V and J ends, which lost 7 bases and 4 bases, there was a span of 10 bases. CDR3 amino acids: CASTGGGTEAFF. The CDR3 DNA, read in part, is TGTGCCAGTACCGGGGGTGGCACTGAA.

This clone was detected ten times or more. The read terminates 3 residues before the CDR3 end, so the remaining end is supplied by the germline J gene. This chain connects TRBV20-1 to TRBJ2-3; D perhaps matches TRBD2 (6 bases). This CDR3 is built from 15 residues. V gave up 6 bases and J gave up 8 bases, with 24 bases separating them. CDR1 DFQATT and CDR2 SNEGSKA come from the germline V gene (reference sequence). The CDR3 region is CSAPSRAGQEGTQYF. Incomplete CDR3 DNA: TGCAGTGCCCCCTCTAGGGCGGGCCAGGAGGGTACG.

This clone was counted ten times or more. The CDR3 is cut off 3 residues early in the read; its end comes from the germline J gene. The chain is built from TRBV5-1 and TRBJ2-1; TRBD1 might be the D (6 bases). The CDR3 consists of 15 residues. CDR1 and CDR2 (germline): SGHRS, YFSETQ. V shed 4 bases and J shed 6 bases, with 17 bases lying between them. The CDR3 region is CASSPDSLKTNEQFF. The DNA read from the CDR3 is TGCGCCAGCAGCCCGGACAGCTTAAAGACCAATGAG.

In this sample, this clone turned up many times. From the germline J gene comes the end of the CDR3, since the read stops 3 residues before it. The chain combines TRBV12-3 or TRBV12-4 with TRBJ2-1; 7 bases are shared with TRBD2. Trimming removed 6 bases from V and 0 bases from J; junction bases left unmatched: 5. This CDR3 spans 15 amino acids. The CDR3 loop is CASSPASGSYNEQFF. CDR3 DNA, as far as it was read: TGTGCCAGCAGCCCGGCTAGCGGCTCCTACAATGAG.

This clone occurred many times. CDR3 DNA, as far as it was read: TGCAGTGCTTCCTTCGTAGGGGCTAATGAAAAA. Protein product: CSASFVGANEK. The entire CDR3 reads CSASFVGANEKLFF. V usage is TRBV20-1 and J usage is TRBJ1-4; D is perhaps TRBD1 (5 bases). The CDR3 is cut off 3 residues early in the read; its end comes from the germline J gene. This CDR3 has 14 amino acids. V was cut by 5 bases and J by 3 bases, with 13 bases left in between. The V gene's germline CDR1 is DFQATT and CDR2 SNEGSKA (reference sequence).

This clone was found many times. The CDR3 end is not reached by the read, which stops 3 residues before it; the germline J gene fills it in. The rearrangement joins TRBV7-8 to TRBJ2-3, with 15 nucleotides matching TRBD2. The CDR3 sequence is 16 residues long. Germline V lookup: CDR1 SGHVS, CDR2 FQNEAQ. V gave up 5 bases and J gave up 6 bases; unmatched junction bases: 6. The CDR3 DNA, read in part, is TGTGCCAGCAGCCGGACTAGCGGGAGGGGAGGGGATACG. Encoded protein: CASSRTSGRGGDT. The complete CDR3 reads CASSRTSGRGGDTQYF.

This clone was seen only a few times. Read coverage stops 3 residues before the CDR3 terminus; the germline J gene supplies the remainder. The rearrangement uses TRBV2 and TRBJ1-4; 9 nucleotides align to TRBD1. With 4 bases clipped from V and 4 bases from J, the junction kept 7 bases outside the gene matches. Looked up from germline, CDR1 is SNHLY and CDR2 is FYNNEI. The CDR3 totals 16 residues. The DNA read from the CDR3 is TGTGCCAGCAGTGGGAGGGGACAGGGTGTTAATGAAAAA. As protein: CASSGRGQGVNEK. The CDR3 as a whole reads CASSGRGQGVNEKLFF.

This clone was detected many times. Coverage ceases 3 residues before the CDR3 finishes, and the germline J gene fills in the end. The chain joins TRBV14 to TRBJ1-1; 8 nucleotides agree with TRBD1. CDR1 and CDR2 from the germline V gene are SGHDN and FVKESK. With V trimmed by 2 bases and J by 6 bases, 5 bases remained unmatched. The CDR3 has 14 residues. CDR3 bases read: TGTGCCAGCAGCCAACTTGGACAGGGCTCTGAA. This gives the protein CASSQLGQGSE. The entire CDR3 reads CASSQLGQGSEAFF.

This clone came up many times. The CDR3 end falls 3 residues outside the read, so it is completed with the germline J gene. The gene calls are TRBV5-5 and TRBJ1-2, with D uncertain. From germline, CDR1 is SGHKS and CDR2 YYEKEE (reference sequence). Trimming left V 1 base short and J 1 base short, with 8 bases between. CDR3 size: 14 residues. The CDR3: CASSLSQINYGYTF. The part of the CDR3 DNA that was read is TGTGCCAGCAGCTTGAGCCAAATTAACTATGGC.

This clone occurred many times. CDR3 loop: CASSLGTLAGGPIRFPGETQYF. The DNA read from the CDR3 is TGTGCCAGCAGCTTAGGCACCCTAGCGGGAGGGCCAATCCGTTTTCCGGGCGAGACC. The rearrangement uses TRBV13 and TRBJ2-5; 12 bases line up with TRBD2. The observed sequence ends 3 residues before the CDR3 terminus, with the missing tail filled in from the germline J gene. Germline V CDR1 and CDR2: PRHDT, FYEKMQ (reference sequence). Trimming removed 0 bases from V and 5 bases from J; junction bases left unmatched: 22. CDR3 length: 22 amino acids.

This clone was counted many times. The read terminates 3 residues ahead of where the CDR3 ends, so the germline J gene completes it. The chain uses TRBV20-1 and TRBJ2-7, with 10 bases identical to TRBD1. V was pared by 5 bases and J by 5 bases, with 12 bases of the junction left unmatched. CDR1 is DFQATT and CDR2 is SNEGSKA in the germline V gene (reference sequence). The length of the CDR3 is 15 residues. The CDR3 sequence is CSAPETGQGLNEQYF. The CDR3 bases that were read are TGCAGTGCTCCAGAAACGGGACAGGGGTTAAACGAG.

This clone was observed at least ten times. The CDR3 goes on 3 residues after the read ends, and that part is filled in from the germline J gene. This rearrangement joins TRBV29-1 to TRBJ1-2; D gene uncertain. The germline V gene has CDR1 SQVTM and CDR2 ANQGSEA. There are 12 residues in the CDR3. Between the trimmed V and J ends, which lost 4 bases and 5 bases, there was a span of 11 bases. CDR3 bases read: TGCAGCGTTGTAACAGAGACGTATGGC. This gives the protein CSVVTETYG. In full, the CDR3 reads CSVVTETYGYTF.

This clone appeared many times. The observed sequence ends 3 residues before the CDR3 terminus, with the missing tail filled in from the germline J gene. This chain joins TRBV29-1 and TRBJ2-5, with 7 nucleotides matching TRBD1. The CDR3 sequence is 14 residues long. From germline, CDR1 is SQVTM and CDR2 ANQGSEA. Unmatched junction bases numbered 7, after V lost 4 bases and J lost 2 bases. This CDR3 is CSVVRQGRQETQYF. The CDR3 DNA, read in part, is TGCAGCGTTGTACGACAGGGAAGGCAAGAGACC.

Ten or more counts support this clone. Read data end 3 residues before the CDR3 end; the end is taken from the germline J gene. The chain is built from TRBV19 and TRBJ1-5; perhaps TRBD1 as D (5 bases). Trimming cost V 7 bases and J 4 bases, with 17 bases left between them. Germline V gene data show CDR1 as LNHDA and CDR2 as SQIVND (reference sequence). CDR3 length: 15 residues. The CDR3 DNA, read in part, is TGTGCCAGTACCAACGAGGGGTGGGGAAATCAGCCC. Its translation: CASTNEGWGNQP. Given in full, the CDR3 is CASTNEGWGNQPQHF. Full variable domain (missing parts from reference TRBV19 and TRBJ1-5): DGGITQSPKYLFRKEGQNVTLSCEQNLNHDAMYWYRQDPGQGLRLIYYSQIVNDFQKGDIAEGYSVSREKKESFPLTVTSAQKNPTAFYLCASTNEGWGNQPQHFGDGTRLSIL.

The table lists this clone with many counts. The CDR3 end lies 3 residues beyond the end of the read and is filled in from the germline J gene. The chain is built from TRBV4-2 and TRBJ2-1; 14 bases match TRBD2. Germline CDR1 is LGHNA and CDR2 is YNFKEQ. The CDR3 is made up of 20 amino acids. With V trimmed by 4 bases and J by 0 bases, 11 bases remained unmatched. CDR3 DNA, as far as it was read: TGTGCCAGCAGCCTTACCGGGACTAGCGGGAGTGGTCGCTCCTACAATGAG. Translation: CASSLTGTSGSGRSYNE. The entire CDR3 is CASSLTGTSGSGRSYNEQFF.

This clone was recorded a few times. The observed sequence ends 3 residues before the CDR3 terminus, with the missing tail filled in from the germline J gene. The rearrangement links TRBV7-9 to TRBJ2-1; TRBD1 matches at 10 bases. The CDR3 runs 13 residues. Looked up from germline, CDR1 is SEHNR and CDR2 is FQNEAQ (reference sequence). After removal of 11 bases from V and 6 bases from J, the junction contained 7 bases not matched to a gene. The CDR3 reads CAGPGQGSNEQFF. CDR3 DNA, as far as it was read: TGTGCCGGCCCGGGACAGGGGAGCAATGAG.

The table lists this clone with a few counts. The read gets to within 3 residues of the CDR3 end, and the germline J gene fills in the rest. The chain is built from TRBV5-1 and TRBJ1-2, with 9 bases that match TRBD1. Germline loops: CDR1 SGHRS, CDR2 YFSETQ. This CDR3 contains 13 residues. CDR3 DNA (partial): TGCGCCAGCCCGACAGGGGGAACCTACGAC. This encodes CASPTGGTYD. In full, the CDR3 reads CASPTGGTYDYTF.

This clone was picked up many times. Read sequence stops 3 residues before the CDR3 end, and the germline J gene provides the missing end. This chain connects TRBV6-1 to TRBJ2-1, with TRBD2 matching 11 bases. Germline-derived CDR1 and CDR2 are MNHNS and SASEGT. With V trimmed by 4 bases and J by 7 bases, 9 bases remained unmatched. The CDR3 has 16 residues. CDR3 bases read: TGTGCCAGCAGTGTTTTAGCGGGAGGGCCCGGGAATGAG. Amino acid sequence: CASSVLAGGPGNE. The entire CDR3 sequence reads CASSVLAGGPGNEQFF.